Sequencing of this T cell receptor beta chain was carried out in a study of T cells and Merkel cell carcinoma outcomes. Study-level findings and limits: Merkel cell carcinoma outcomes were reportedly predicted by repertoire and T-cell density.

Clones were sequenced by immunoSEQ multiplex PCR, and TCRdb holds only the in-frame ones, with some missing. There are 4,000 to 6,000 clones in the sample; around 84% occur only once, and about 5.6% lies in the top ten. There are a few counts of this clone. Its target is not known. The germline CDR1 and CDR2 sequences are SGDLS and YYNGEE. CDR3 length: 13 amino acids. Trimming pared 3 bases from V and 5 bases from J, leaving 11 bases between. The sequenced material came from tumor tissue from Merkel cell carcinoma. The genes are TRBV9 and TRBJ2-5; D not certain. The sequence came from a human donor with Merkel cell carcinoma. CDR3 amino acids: CASSARLHETQYF. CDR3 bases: TGTGCCAGCAGCGCGAGACTCCATGAGACCCAGTACTTC.